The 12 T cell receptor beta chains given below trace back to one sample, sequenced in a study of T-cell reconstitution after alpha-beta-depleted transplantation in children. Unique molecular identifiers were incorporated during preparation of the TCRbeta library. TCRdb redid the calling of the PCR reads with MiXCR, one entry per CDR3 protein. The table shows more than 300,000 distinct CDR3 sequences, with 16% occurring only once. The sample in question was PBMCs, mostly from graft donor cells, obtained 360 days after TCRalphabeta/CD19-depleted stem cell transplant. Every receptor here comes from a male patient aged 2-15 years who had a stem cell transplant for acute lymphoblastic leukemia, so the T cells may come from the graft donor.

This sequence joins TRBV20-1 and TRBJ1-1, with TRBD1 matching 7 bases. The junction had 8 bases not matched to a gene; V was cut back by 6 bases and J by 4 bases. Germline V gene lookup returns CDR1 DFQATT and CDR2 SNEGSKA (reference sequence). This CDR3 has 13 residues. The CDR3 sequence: CSAKDRFPTEAFF. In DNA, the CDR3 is TGCAGTGCCAAGGACAGGTTTCCCACTGAAGCTTTCTTT.

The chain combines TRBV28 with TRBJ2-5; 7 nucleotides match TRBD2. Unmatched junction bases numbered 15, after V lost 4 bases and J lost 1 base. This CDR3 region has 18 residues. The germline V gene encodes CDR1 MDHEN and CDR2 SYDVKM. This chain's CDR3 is CASSYTTPREGRQETQYF. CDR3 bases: TGTGCCAGCAGTTATACGACCCCCAGGGAGGGTCGCCAAGAGACCCAGTACTTC.

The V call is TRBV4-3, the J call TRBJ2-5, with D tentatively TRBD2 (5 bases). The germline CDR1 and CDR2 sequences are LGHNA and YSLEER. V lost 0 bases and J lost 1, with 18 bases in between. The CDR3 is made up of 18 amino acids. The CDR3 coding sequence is TGCGCCAGCAGCCAAGACCTCCTTCAAGGGAGCTTCCAAGAGACCCAGTACTTC. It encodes CASSQDLLQGSFQETQYF.

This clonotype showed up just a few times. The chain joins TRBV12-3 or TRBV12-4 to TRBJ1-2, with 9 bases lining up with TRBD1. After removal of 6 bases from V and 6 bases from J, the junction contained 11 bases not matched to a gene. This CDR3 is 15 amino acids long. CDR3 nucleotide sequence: TGTGCCAGCAGATCTTCTGGGACAGGGAAAAATGGCTACACCTTC. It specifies CASRSSGTGKNGYTF.

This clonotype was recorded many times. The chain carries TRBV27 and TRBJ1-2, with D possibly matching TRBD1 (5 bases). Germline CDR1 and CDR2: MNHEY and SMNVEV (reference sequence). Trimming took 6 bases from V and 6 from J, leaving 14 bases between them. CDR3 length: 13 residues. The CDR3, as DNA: TGTGCCAGCAGCCCCCAGGGAGTCGATGGCTACACCTTC. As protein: CASSPQGVDGYTF.

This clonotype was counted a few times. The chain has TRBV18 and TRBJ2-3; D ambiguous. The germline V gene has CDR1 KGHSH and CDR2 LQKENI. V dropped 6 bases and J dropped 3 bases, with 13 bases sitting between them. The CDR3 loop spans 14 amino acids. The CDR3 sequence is CASSLRWGTDTQYF. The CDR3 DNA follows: TGTGCCAGCTCCCTTAGGTGGGGAACAGATACGCAGTATTTT.

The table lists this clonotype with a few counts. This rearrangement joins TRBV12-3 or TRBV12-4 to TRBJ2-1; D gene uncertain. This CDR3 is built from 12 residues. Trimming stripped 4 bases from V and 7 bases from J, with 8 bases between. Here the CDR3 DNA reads TGTGCCAGCAGTTGGGTGGATAATGAGCAGTTCTTC. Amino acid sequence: CASSWVDNEQFF.

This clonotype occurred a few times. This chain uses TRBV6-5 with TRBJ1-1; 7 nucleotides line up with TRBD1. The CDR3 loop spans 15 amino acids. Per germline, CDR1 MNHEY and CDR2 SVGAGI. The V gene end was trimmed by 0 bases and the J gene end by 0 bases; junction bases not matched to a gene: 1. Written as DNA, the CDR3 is TGTGCCAGCAGTTACTCAGGGGGCATGAACACTGAAGCTTTCTTT. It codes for CASSYSGGMNTEAFF.

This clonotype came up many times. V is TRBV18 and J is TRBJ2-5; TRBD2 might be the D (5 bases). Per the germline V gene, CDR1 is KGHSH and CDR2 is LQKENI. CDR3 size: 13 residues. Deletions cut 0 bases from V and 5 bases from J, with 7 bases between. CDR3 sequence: CASSPPGEETQYF. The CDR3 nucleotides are TGTGCCAGCTCACCACCCGGGGAGGAGACCCAGTACTTC.

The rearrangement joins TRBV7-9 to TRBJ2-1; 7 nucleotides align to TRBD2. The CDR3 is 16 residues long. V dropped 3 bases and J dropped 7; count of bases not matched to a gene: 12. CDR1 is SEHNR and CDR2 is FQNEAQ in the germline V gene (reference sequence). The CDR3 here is CASSFVGLGFGNEQFF. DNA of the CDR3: TGTGCCAGCAGCTTCGTAGGACTAGGCTTTGGGAATGAGCAGTTCTTC.

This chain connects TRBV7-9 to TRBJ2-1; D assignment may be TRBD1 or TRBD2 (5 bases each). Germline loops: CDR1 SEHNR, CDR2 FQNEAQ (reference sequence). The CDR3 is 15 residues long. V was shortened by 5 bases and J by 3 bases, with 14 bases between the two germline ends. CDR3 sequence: CASSPRDRLYNEQFF. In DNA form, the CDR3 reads TGTGCCAGCAGCCCCCGGGACCGACTCTACAATGAGCAGTTCTTC.

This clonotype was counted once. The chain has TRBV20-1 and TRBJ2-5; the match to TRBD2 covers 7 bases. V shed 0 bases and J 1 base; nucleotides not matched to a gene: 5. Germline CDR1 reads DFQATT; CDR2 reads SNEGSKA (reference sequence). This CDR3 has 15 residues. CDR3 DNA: TGCAGTGCTAGAGATGGGACTACCGTCCAAGAGACCCAGTACTTC. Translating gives CSARDGTTVQETQYF.